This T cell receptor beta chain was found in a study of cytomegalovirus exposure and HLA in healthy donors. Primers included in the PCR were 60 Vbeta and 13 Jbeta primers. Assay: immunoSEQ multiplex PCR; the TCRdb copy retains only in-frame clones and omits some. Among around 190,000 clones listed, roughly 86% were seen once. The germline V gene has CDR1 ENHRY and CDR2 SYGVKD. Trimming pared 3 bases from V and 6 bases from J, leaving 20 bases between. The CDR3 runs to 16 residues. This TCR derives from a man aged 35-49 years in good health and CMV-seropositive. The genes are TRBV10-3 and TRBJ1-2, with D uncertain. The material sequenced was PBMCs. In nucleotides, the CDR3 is TGTGCCATCAGTGACTCCACCGGACGGACTTGGAATGGCTACACCTTC. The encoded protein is CAISDSTGRTWNGYTF.